These 10 T cell receptor delta chains came from one sample sequenced in a study of γδ T cells in repeated Plasmodium falciparum infection. TCRdb fed the multiplex PCR reads to CATT. The sample lists over 90,000 delta-chain clones; 0.75% to 1% were seen once. Gammadelta T cells were flow-sorted from PBMC into Vgamma9/Vdelta2+ and Vdelta2-negative populations for bulk analysis. Material for sequencing was gamma-delta T cells from blood. These receptors were collected from a pool of human donors (malaria-infected and uninfected, not separated).

This clone was found a few times. TCRdb's protein, taken from a much larger clone, differs from this DNA's translation at residue 11, likely owing to a read error; the protein displayed comes from the DNA. The rearrangement uses TRDV2 and TRDJ1; TRDD3 matches 10 bases. Matching the DNA to germline supplied the J gene, which TCRdb does not give. Germline lookup yields CDR1 GEAIGNYY and CDR2 EKD. The junction had 20 bases not matched to a gene; V was cut back by 2 bases and J by 0 bases. The CDR3 spans 21 residues. CDR3 nucleotides: TGTGCCTGTGACAAGGGGGTTTACTGGGGGATCAAGTCGACGTACACCGATAAACTCATCTTT. It translates to CACDKGVYWGIKSTYTDKLIF.

This clone was found a few times. The TCRdb protein, from a much larger clone, departs from this DNA's translation at residue 13, likely by read error; the protein shown derives from the DNA. V and J are TRAV38-2/DV8 and TRDJ1; 12 positions match TRDD3. TCRdb supplies no J gene; here it was assigned by aligning the nucleotide sequence to germline. There are 22 residues in the CDR3. Trimming at V came to 2 bases and at J to 3 bases, leaving 23 bases not matched to a gene. Germline CDR1 is TSESDYY and CDR2 is QEAYKQQN. The CDR3 DNA follows: TGTGCTTATAGGAGATTCTTTGCCTTCCCCCCGAGTGCTGGGGGATACGCCGATAAACTCATCTTT. This codes for CAYRRFFAFPPSAGGYADKLIF.

Comment on this clone: The TCRdb protein, from a much larger clone, departs from this DNA's translation at residue 4, likely by read error; the protein shown derives from the DNA. The rearrangement uses TRDV2 and TRDJ1; 8 bases match TRDD2. No J gene was available from TCRdb, and it was assigned here by a germline match of the DNA. The CDR3 contains 21 residues. Germline V gene lookup returns CDR1 GEAIGNYY and CDR2 EKD. CDR3 bases: TGTGCCTGTAACACGCTCCTTCCTAGATTGGTGGTTGGCTCCGCAACCGATAAACTCATCTTT. Its protein product is CACNTLLPRLVVGSATDKLIF.

In regard to this clone: Translating this DNA gives a protein that differs at residue 7 from the TCRdb one, which belongs to a much larger clone; a read error is likely, and the protein shown is this translation. The chain combines TRDV1 with TRDJ1; 8 nucleotides agree with TRDD3. No J gene was available from TCRdb, and it was assigned here by a germline match of the DNA. Trimming cost V 0 bases and J 0 bases; bases outside gene matches: 21. The CDR3 runs 22 residues. Germline V gene data show CDR1 as TSWWSYY and CDR2 as QGS. The DNA for the CDR3 is TGTGCTCTTGGGGAACTAAGCCTGACCTTCTGGGGGAAAACTAGCTACACCGATAAACTCATCTTT. This gives the protein CALGELSLTFWGKTSYTDKLIF.

This clone was observed a handful of times. The TCRdb record carries a much larger clone's protein, which differs from this DNA's translation at residue 15; a read error is the likely cause, and the protein listed here is the DNA translation. J is TRDJ1 and V is TRDV1; TRDD2 agrees at 8 bases. Here the J gene came from matching the DNA to germline, since TCRdb omits it. Looked up from germline, CDR1 is TSWWSYY and CDR2 is QGS. V shed 3 bases and J 0 bases; nucleotides not matched to a gene: 24. There are 22 residues in the CDR3. CDR3 loop: CALGDNRSLFLRLGPYTDKLIF. The CDR3 region has the DNA TGTGCTCTTGGGGATAATCGCTCCCTCTTCCTACGACTTGGTCCCTACACCGATAAACTCATCTTT.

Details on this clone: This likely traces to a read error, being one base from a far larger clone. Other DNA variants within this sample encode the same CDR3. The genes are TRDV1 and TRDJ1; 8 bases are a match to TRDD3. The J gene was not available in TCRdb and was assigned here by matching the DNA to germline segments. Germline CDR1 TSWWSYY, CDR2 QGS. The CDR3 sequence is 20 residues long. CDR3: CALGEILAGDIGWGLDKLIF. DNA of the CDR3: TGCGCTCTTGGGGAAATCCTAGCGGGGGATATAGGTTGGGGGCTCGATAAACTCATCTTT.

On this clone itself: TCRdb lists the protein of a much larger clone for this DNA, which differs at residue 5, so this is likely a read error; the protein given here is translated from the DNA itself. The V call is TRDV2, the J call TRDJ1; TRDD3 matches 9 bases. No J gene is reported in TCRdb; it was inferred here by comparing the DNA with germline. V lost 3 bases, J lost 0 bases, and 13 bases stayed unmatched. There are 18 residues in the CDR3. Germline CDR1 and CDR2: GEAIGNYY and EKD. CDR3: CACDAAVTGGPYTDKLIF. The CDR3 DNA reads as TGTGCCTGTGACGCCGCCGTTACTGGGGGACCATACACCGATAAACTCATCTTT.

A note on this clone: This DNA's translation differs at residue 5 from TCRdb's protein, which comes from a much larger clone; a read error is likely, and the protein shown is translated from the DNA. The chain combines TRDV1 with TRDJ1; possible D gene TRDD2, 7 bases. Assignment of the J gene here rests on matching the DNA to germline, because TCRdb gives none. Germline V CDR1 and CDR2: TSWWSYY, QGS. CDR3 length: 24 residues. Deletions cut 5 bases from V and 4 bases from J, with 44 bases between. The CDR3 DNA follows: TGTGCTCTTGGGAAAGGGTTCCTACGGATACTCCCAACCTGGGCTTCTTTACGATACGATAAACTCATCTTT. Translated: CALGKGFLRILPTWASLRYDKLIF.

A remark on this clone: TCRdb's protein, taken from a much larger clone, differs from this DNA's translation at residue 4, likely owing to a read error; the protein displayed comes from the DNA. The J gene is TRDJ1, the V gene TRDV2; TRDD3 aligns across 8 bases. The J gene was not available in TCRdb and was assigned here by matching the DNA to germline segments. CDR3 length: 16 residues. Germline trimming cut 5 bases from V and 3 bases from J; bases unmatched to any gene: 13. CDR1 is GEAIGNYY and CDR2 is EKD in the germline V gene. CDR3 amino acids: CACGTWGMEVADKLIF. The CDR3 region has the DNA TGTGCCTGTGGCACATGGGGGATGGAGGTGGCCGATAAACTCATCTTT.

In its sample, this clone was seen a few times. The protein TCRdb lists belongs to a much larger clone and differs from this DNA's translation at residue 19, which points to a read error; the protein shown is made from the DNA. The J gene went uncalled, whereas the V gene is TRDV2; the table's D call TRDD3 went unverified against the DNA. Germline-derived CDR1 and CDR2 are GEAIGNYY and EKD. The CDR3 totals 21 residues. The CDR3 protein is CACDQTLGRVDSRKYTDKPIF. The CDR3 region has the DNA TGTGCCTGTGACCAAACCCTGGGACGGGTGGACTCCCGCAAGTACACCGATAAACCCATCTTT.